This TCR beta chain was found in a study of T cell responses to AZD1222 COVID-19 vaccine. Study-wide results and limits: Sampling captured repertoires only after the peak T cell response.

Concerning this clone: The antigen is unknown.

The repertoire was sequenced with immunoSEQ multiplex PCR; TCRdb's copy has only in-frame clones and lacks some. This sample has approximately 130,000 clones; roughly 90% occur once, and the top ten carry approximately 1%. The CDR3 runs 13 residues. The germline V gene encodes CDR1 ENHRY and CDR2 SYGVKD. The germline V and J ends were trimmed by 6 bases and 1 base, with 9 bases remaining between them. The clonotype comes from an adult in good health. The chain is built from TRBV10-3 and TRBJ1-1, with D unclear. The sample was peripheral blood, taken on day 0 of AZD1222 vaccination. Written as DNA, the CDR3 is TGTGCCATCAGGGATTCTCGGAACACTGAAGCTTTCTTT. This codes for CAIRDSRNTEAFF.